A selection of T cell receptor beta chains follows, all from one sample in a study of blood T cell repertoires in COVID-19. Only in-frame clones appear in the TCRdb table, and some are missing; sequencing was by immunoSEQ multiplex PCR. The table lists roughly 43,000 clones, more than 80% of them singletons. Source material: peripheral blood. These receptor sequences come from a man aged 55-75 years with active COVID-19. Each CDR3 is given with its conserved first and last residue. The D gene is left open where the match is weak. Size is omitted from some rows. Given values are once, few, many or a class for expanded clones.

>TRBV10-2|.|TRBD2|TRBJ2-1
CASIAGDAHNEQFF
TGCGCCAGCATAGCGGGAGATGCGCACAATGAGCAGTTCTTC
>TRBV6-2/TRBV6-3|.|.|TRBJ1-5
CASSYAGMSNQPQHF
TGTGCCAGCAGTTACGCAGGGATGAGCAATCAGCCCCAGCATTTT
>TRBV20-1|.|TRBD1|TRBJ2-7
CSASDRGYEQYF
TGCAGTGCTAGTGACAGGGGTTACGAGCAGTACTTC
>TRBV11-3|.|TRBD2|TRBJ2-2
CASSPRTSPNTGELFF
TGTGCCAGCAGCCCACGGACTAGCCCGAACACCGGGGAGCTGTTTTTT
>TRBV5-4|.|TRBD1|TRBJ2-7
CASSLETGSSHEQYF
TGTGCCAGCAGCTTAGAGACAGGGTCTTCCCACGAGCAGTACTTC
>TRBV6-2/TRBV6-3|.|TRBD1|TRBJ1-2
CASSLPHRGPLANYGYTF
TGTGCCAGCAGCCTACCCCACAGGGGGCCGCTAGCTAACTATGGCTACACCTTC
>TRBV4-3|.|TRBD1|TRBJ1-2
CASSSTGGFGYTF
TGCGCCAGCAGCTCGACAGGGGGGTTTGGCTACACCTTC
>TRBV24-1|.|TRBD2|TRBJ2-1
CATSTPSGSSDEQFF
TGTGCCACCAGTACTCCTAGCGGGAGCTCTGATGAGCAGTTCTTC
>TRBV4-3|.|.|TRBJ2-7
CASSQGTYSYEQYF
TGCGCCAGCAGCCAAGGGACATACTCCTACGAGCAGTACTTC
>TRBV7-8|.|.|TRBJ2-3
CASSLRGGASTDTQYF
TGTGCCAGCAGCTTACGTGGTGGGGCGAGCACAGATACGCAGTATTTT
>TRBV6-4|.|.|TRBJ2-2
CASSDWPNTGELFF
TGTGCCAGCAGTGATTGGCCGAACACCGGGGAGCTGTTTTTT
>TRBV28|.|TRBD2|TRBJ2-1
CASSSGRGVDNEQFF
TGTGCCAGCAGTAGCGGGAGGGGGGTCGACAATGAGCAGTTCTTC
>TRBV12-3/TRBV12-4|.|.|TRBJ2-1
CASSLVALNEQFF
TGTGCCAGCAGTTTAGTGGCCCTCAATGAGCAGTTCTTC
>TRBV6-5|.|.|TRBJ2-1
CASNPGSSYNEQFF
TGTGCCAGCAATCCGGGGAGCTCCTACAATGAGCAGTTCTTC
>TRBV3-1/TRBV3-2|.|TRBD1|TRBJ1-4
CASSLQGVGAEKLFF
TGTGCCAGCAGCCTCCAGGGGGTTGGGGCTGAAAAACTGTTTTTT
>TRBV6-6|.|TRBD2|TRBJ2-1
CASIPGLAGANEQFF
TGTGCCAGCATCCCGGGACTAGCGGGGGCCAATGAGCAGTTCTTC
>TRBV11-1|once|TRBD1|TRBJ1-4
CASRKTGDEKLFF
TGTGCCAGCCGGAAGACAGGGGATGAAAAACTGTTTTTT
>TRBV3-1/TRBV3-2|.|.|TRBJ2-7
CASSTSYEQYF
TGTGCCAGCAGTACTTCCTACGAGCAGTACTTC
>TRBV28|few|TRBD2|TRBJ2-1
CASSPMGTSWANEQFF
TGTGCCAGCAGTCCCATGGGGACTAGCTGGGCCAATGAGCAGTTCTTC
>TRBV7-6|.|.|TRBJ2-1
CASSPLGGGHPYNEQFF
TGTGCCAGCAGCCCACTGGGGGGGGGACACCCCTACAATGAGCAGTTCTTC
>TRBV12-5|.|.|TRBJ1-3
CASGLAVTGNTIYF
TGTGCTAGTGGTTTGGCAGTCACTGGAAACACCATATATTTT
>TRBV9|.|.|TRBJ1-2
CASSPGGGYGYTF
TGTGCCAGCAGCCCGGGGGGGGGCTATGGCTACACCTTC
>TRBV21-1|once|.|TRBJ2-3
CASSIGQCLRTDTQYF
TGTGCCAGCAGCATAGGACAGTGCCTACGCACAGATACGCAGTATTTT
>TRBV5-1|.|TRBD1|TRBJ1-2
CASSLEGQGDYGYTF
TGCGCCAGCAGCTTGGAGGGACAGGGGGACTATGGCTACACCTTC
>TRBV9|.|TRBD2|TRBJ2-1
CASSVGGSGTTYNEQFF
TGTGCCAGCAGCGTAGGAGGTAGCGGGACTACTTACAATGAGCAGTTCTTC
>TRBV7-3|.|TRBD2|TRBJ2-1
CASSMGTSGSNEQFF
TGTGCCAGCAGCATGGGGACTAGCGGGAGTAATGAGCAGTTCTTC
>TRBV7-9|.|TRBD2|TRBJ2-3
CASSTMTSVDTQYF
TGTGCCAGCAGCACCATGACTAGCGTTGATACGCAGTATTTT
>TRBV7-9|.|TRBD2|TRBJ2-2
CASSLVKLAGPTGELFF
TGTGCCAGCAGCTTAGTCAAACTAGCGGGACCCACCGGGGAGCTGTTTTTT
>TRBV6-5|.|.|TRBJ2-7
CASSSGFSSYEQYF
TGTGCCAGCAGTTCCGGGTTCAGCTCCTACGAGCAGTACTTC
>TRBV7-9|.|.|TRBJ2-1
CASTLAASDEQFF
TGTGCCAGCACCTTAGCGGCTAGCGATGAGCAGTTCTTC
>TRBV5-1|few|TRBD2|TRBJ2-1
CASTSSGTDSYNEQFF
TGCGCCAGCACCTCTAGCGGGACAGACTCCTACAATGAGCAGTTCTTC
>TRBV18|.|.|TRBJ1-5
CASSPAGSNQPQHF
TGTGCCAGCTCACCGGCAGGTAGCAATCAGCCCCAGCATTTT
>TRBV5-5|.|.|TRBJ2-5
CASSFGHTKETQYF
TGTGCCAGCAGCTTTGGACATACCAAAGAGACCCAGTACTTC
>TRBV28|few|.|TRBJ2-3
CASSSPAELSTDTQYF
TGTGCCAGCAGTTCCCCCGCGGAACTTAGCACAGATACGCAGTATTTT
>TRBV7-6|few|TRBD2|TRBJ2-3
CASRTAGNTSGSSTDTQYF
TGTGCCAGCCGCACGGCCGGGAACACTAGCGGGAGTAGCACAGATACGCAGTATTTT
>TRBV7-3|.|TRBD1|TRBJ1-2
CAKKQGAIYPYGYTF
TGTGCCAAAAAACAGGGGGCCATATACCCTTATGGCTACACCTTC
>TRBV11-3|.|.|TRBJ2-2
CASSQEGPGTGELFF
TGTGCCAGCAGCCAAGAGGGCCCGGGCACCGGGGAGCTGTTTTTT
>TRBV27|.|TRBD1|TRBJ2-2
CASSSRGTGELFF
TGTGCCAGCAGTTCCAGGGGGACCGGGGAGCTGTTTTTT
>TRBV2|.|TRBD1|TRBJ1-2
CASRRTGWAYGYTF
TGTGCCAGCAGGAGGACAGGGTGGGCCTATGGCTACACCTTC
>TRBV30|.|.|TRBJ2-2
CAWSPTDGGVAGELFF
TGTGCCTGGAGTCCCACAGATGGAGGGGTGGCCGGGGAGCTGTTTTTT
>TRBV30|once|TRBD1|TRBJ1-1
CAWSVAGTGGPEAFF
TGTGCCTGGAGTGTAGCCGGGACAGGGGGTCCTGAAGCTTTCTTT
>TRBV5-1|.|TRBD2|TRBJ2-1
CASSLGLAGGPGSYNEQFF
TGCGCCAGCAGCTTGGGACTAGCGGGAGGGCCGGGTTCCTACAATGAGCAGTTCTTC
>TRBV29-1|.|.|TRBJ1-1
CSVEEQWVTEAFF
TGCAGCGTTGAAGAACAGTGGGTCACTGAAGCTTTCTTT
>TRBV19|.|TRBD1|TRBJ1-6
CASSIDGTVSPLHF
TGTGCCAGTAGTATAGATGGGACAGTATCACCCCTCCACTTT
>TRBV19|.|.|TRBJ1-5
CASKRGAANQPQHF
TGTGCCAGTAAGCGGGGGGCCGCCAATCAGCCCCAGCATTTT
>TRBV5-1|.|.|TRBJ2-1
CASSLGPGEQFF
TGCGCCAGCAGCTTGGGTCCGGGGGAGCAGTTCTTC
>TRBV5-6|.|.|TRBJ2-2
CASSLMRTGELFF
TGTGCCAGCAGCTTGATGAGGACCGGGGAGCTGTTTTTT
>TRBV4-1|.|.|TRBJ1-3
CASSPIRRGNSGNTIYF
TGCGCCAGCAGCCCCATTCGGCGGGGGAACTCTGGAAACACCATATATTTT
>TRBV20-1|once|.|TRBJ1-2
CSARQNYGYTF
TGCAGTGCTCGTCAGAACTATGGCTACACCTTC
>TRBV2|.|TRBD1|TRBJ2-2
CASSHHLGQGARPSAGELFF
TGTGCCAGCAGCCACCATCTTGGACAGGGGGCACGCCCCTCAGCCGGGGAGCTGTTTTTT
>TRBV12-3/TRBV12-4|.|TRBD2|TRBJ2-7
CASSLGGRLEQYF
TGTGCCAGCAGTTTAGGCGGGAGGCTCGAGCAGTACTTC
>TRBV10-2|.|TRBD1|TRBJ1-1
CASRAGQGAEAFF
TGCGCCAGCAGGGCCGGACAGGGGGCTGAAGCTTTCTTT
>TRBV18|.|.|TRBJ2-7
CASSPPSMVYEQYF
TGTGCCAGCTCACCTCCCTCTATGGTGTACGAGCAGTACTTC
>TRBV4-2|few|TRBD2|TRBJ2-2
CASSPGLAGETGELFF
TGTGCCAGCAGCCCGGGACTAGCGGGAGAGACCGGGGAGCTGTTTTTT